This is a list of T cell receptor beta chains from one sample in a study of blood T cell repertoires in COVID-19. Only in-frame clones appear in the TCRdb table, and some are missing; sequencing was by immunoSEQ multiplex PCR. The data hold approximately 90,000 clones, with approximately 85% observed a single time. Source material: peripheral blood. These receptors were collected from a human donor in a cohort sampled during active COVID-19. Both conserved end residues are part of each CDR3. Fields, in order: J gene, V gene, clone size, D gene, CDR3 DNA, CDR3 protein. D genes are given only for firm matches. Where a row states a size, it is once, few, many or the class of an expanded clone; other rows omit it.

>TRBJ2-1|TRBV2|once|TRBD2
TGTGCCAGCAGTGGACCGGGGGGACTCTTCTCCAATGAGCAGTTCTTC
CASSGPGGLFSNEQFF
>TRBJ2-7|TRBV7-2|.|.
TGTGCCAGCAGCCCACTAGGGAACTCCTACGAGCAGTACTTC
CASSPLGNSYEQYF
>TRBJ2-1|TRBV7-3|.|TRBD2
TGTGCCAGCAGCTCCGGATATACCGGGACTAGCGGGGAGGGTGAGCAGTTCTTC
CASSSGYTGTSGEGEQFF
>TRBJ2-7|TRBV30|.|TRBD1
TGTGCCTGGAACCGACAGGGGGCCTACGAGCAGTACTTC
CAWNRQGAYEQYF
>TRBJ2-3|TRBV7-3|.|TRBD2
TGTGCCAGCAGCCTCCTAGCGGCGGCAGATACGCAGTATTTT
CASSLLAAADTQYF
>TRBJ1-6|TRBV28|.|.
TGTGCCAGCAGTTTGGACCCCCTCGGGAGCTCCTATAATTCACCCCTCCACTTT
CASSLDPLGSSYNSPLHF
>TRBJ2-7|TRBV5-1|many|TRBD2
TGCGCCAGCAGTAGCGGGAGTACCTACGAGCAGTACTTC
CASSSGSTYEQYF
>TRBJ1-2|TRBV11-2|few|.
TGTGCCAGCAGCTCCTATCGAAGGGGGAGGGAGTATGGCTACACCTTC
CASSSYRRGREYGYTF
>TRBJ1-2|TRBV19|.|TRBD1
TGTGCCGGATCAGACAGGGATGGCTACACCTTC
CAGSDRDGYTF
>TRBJ1-2|TRBV6-5|.|TRBD1
TGTGCCAGCAGTCGGACAGGGGGAGCTGGCTACACCTTC
CASSRTGGAGYTF
>TRBJ1-1|TRBV25-1|.|.
TGTGCCAGCAGACAGTCGAACACTGAAGCTTTCTTT
CASRQSNTEAFF
>TRBJ2-5|TRBV3-1/TRBV3-2|.|.
TGTGCCAGCCGTGGGGAGTCGGTCGACTTC
CASRGESVDF
>TRBJ2-7|TRBV4-2|.|TRBD2
TGTGCCAGCAGCCAAGGCGGACTAGCGGGAGACGAGCAGTACTTC
CASSQGGLAGDEQYF
>TRBJ2-2|TRBV9|.|.
TGTGCCAGCAGCACGGGCCGAGGTACAGGAGACACCGGGGAGCTGTTTTTT
CASSTGRGTGDTGELFF
>TRBJ2-7|TRBV4-2|few|TRBD2
TGTGCCAGCAGCCGGGGACTAGCGATGGGGGAGCAGTACTTC
CASSRGLAMGEQYF
>TRBJ2-7|TRBV29-1|once|.
TGCAGCGCTTACCCCGCGGACAACTACGAGCAGTACTTC
CSAYPADNYEQYF